This T cell receptor beta chain was obtained from a study of OX40 agonist ivuxolimab in advanced cancers. Study-level results: Clones of CD4+ and CD8+ blood T cells grew by week 6 at doses of 0.1 to 3.0 mg/kg.

Sequencing was performed with immunoSEQ multiplex PCR; in TCRdb, only in-frame clones are kept and a portion is missing. This table has some 71,000 clones, 80% to 90% appearing once. V shed 5 bases and J shed 9 bases, with 15 bases lying between them. The CDR3 is 13 residues long. Germline loops: CDR1 MNHEY, CDR2 SMNVEV (reference sequence). This clone came up once. Its antigen is undetermined. Sample: CD4+ or CD8+ T cells sorted from blood, taken in a trial of the OX40 agonist ivuxolimab. This clonotype was obtained from an adult with an advanced solid tumor such as melanoma, head and neck, liver or kidney cancer. The chain is built from TRBV27 and TRBJ2-3, with D perhaps TRBD1 (6 bases). DNA of the CDR3: TGTGCCAGCAGTCCCGTACAGGGTGTGACGCAGTATTTT. Translating it yields CASSPVQGVTQYF.